The rows below give T cell receptor beta chains drawn from one sample of a study of T cells after yellow fever vaccination. TCRdb itself ran the 5' RACE reads through MiXCR, one entry per CDR3 protein. The sample yields approximately 250,000 distinct CDR3 sequences, 3.6% seen once. This specimen consisted of PBMCs, obtained 15 days after the yellow fever booster vaccination. Source of these receptors: a man younger than 30 who received the YFV17D yellow fever vaccine. Each CDR3 is given with its conserved first and last residue. The order of the fields is D gene, clone size, J gene, V gene, CDR3 DNA, CDR3 protein. D genes are given only for firm matches. The size entry is marked missing in some rows and otherwise reads once, few, many or a size class.

D gene: TRBD2
clone size: many
J gene: TRBJ2-3
V gene: TRBV20-1
CDR3 DNA: TGCAGTGCTCGCTCCGGGACTAGCGGGGCCAGCACAGATACGCAGTATTTT
CDR3 protein: CSARSGTSGASTDTQYF

D gene: -
clone size: many
J gene: TRBJ1-2
V gene: TRBV10-3
CDR3 DNA: TGTGCCATCAGTGGGAACAGGGACTATGGCTACACCTTC
CDR3 protein: CAISGNRDYGYTF

D gene: -
clone size: many
J gene: TRBJ1-1
V gene: TRBV20-1
CDR3 DNA: TGCAGTGCTGCCCCAGGGAACACTGAAGCTTTCTTT
CDR3 protein: CSAAPGNTEAFF

D gene: TRBD2
clone size: many
J gene: TRBJ2-1
V gene: TRBV7-9
CDR3 DNA: TGTGCCAGCAGCGCCCTAGACACCGCGGGGGATGAGCAGTTCTTC
CDR3 protein: CASSALDTAGDEQFF

D gene: -
clone size: few
J gene: TRBJ1-5
V gene: TRBV2
CDR3 DNA: TGTGCCAGCGGGGGCAGGGAAGAGAATCAGCCCCAGCATTTT
CDR3 protein: CASGGREENQPQHF

D gene: TRBD1
clone size: many
J gene: TRBJ2-4
V gene: TRBV20-1
CDR3 DNA: TGCAGTGTCCCACCCTGGCCACCGCGACAGGGGGTAGTCAAAAACATTCAGTACTTC
CDR3 protein: CSVPPWPPRQGVVKNIQYF

D gene: TRBD1
clone size: many
J gene: TRBJ2-7
V gene: TRBV6-1
CDR3 DNA: TGTGCCAGCACCACAGGGGGAGGAGAGCAGTACTTC
CDR3 protein: CASTTGGGEQYF

D gene: TRBD2
clone size: many
J gene: TRBJ2-7
V gene: TRBV5-4
CDR3 DNA: TGTGCCAGCAGCTTGGCTAGCGGCTACGAGCAGTACTTC
CDR3 protein: CASSLASGYEQYF

D gene: -
clone size: many
J gene: TRBJ2-6
V gene: TRBV20-1
CDR3 DNA: TGCAGTGCTAGAGACAACTCTGGGGCCAACGTCCTGACTTTC
CDR3 protein: CSARDNSGANVLTF

D gene: TRBD1
clone size: many
J gene: TRBJ1-6
V gene: TRBV10-2
CDR3 DNA: TGCGCCAGCAGTGGACAGGGGTTTTCACCCCTCCACTTT
CDR3 protein: CASSGQGFSPLHF

D gene: -
clone size: many
J gene: TRBJ2-3
V gene: TRBV2
CDR3 DNA: TGTGCCAGCGCCGCGGGACTTAGCACAGATACGCAGTATTTT
CDR3 protein: CASAAGLSTDTQYF

D gene: -
clone size: many
J gene: TRBJ1-6
V gene: TRBV18
CDR3 DNA: TGTGCCAGCTCACCACGTTCGGGCCTGGGAGATTCACCCCTCCACTTT
CDR3 protein: CASSPRSGLGDSPLHF

D gene: -
clone size: -
J gene: TRBJ2-3
V gene: TRBV3-1
CDR3 DNA: TGTGCCAGCAGCCATACGGGGGGCGGTTCAGATACGCAGTATTTT
CDR3 protein: CASSHTGGGSDTQYF

D gene: -
clone size: many
J gene: TRBJ1-2
V gene: TRBV6-2/TRBV6-3
CDR3 DNA: TGTGCCAGCAGTTACTCGTCGGTTAACTACTATGGCTACACCTTC
CDR3 protein: CASSYSSVNYYGYTF

D gene: TRBD1
clone size: many
J gene: TRBJ1-2
V gene: TRBV7-9
CDR3 DNA: TGTGCCAGCAGCTTATGGGACAGGGTTACCACTGGCTACACCTTC
CDR3 protein: CASSLWDRVTTGYTF

D gene: TRBD2
clone size: many
J gene: TRBJ2-1
V gene: TRBV7-2
CDR3 DNA: TGTGCCAGCAGCTTAGGAGCGGGGGGCCGCAATGAGCAGTTCTTC
CDR3 protein: CASSLGAGGRNEQFF

D gene: -
clone size: few
J gene: TRBJ2-3
V gene: TRBV20-1
CDR3 DNA: TGCAGTGCTAGAGAACAGAGCACAGATACGCAGTATTTT
CDR3 protein: CSAREQSTDTQYF

D gene: -
clone size: many
J gene: TRBJ1-4
V gene: TRBV24-1
CDR3 DNA: TGTGCCACCAGTGATCCTTCAGGGGAGGGTGAAAAACTGTTTTTT
CDR3 protein: CATSDPSGEGEKLFF

D gene: -
clone size: many
J gene: TRBJ1-6
V gene: TRBV7-2
CDR3 DNA: TGTGCCAGCAGCTTATCCCCGTATTCACCCCTCCACTTT
CDR3 protein: CASSLSPYSPLHF

D gene: TRBD2
clone size: many
J gene: TRBJ2-1
V gene: TRBV7-9
CDR3 DNA: TGTGCCAGCAGCTCTAGCGGGGGGCCGATCGTCTACAATGAGCAGTTCTTC
CDR3 protein: CASSSSGGPIVYNEQFF

D gene: -
clone size: few
J gene: TRBJ2-2
V gene: TRBV19
CDR3 DNA: TGTGCCAGTAATCAAAGGGACTTTGTCACCGGGGAGCTGTTTTTT
CDR3 protein: CASNQRDFVTGELFF

D gene: TRBD2
clone size: many
J gene: TRBJ2-6
V gene: TRBV12-3/TRBV12-4
CDR3 DNA: TGTGCCAGCAGTCTCGGACTAGCGGGGGCTGGGGCCAACGTCCTGACTTTC
CDR3 protein: CASSLGLAGAGANVLTF

D gene: -
clone size: many
J gene: TRBJ2-3
V gene: TRBV12-3/TRBV12-4
CDR3 DNA: TGTGCCACCTCCACCACCCCGCACACAGATACGCAGTATTTT
CDR3 protein: CATSTTPHTDTQYF

D gene: -
clone size: many
J gene: TRBJ2-3
V gene: TRBV25-1
CDR3 DNA: TGTGCCAGCAGTGGAGGAGGAGGAAGACCACCCACAGATACGCAGTATTTT
CDR3 protein: CASSGGGGRPPTDTQYF

D gene: -
clone size: many
J gene: TRBJ2-2
V gene: TRBV7-8
CDR3 DNA: TGTGCCAGCAACCTTCTAGCGAACACCGGGGAGCTGTTTTTT
CDR3 protein: CASNLLANTGELFF

D gene: TRBD2
clone size: many
J gene: TRBJ2-5
V gene: TRBV6-5
CDR3 DNA: TGTGCCAGCAGTTACGGGGGGGGACAAGAGACCCAGTACTTC
CDR3 protein: CASSYGGGQETQYF

D gene: -
clone size: many
J gene: TRBJ2-5
V gene: TRBV12-3/TRBV12-4
CDR3 DNA: TGTGCCAGCAGGGGCCCCCCTGGGACCCAGTACTTC
CDR3 protein: CASRGPPGTQYF

D gene: -
clone size: many
J gene: TRBJ2-5
V gene: TRBV7-2
CDR3 DNA: TGTGCCAGCAGTCCAGGACTCCTCCGAGAGACCCAGTACTTC
CDR3 protein: CASSPGLLRETQYF

D gene: TRBD1
clone size: many
J gene: TRBJ2-7
V gene: TRBV29-1
CDR3 DNA: TGCAGCGTCTCTCGGGACAGGGGCTACGAGCAGTACTTC
CDR3 protein: CSVSRDRGYEQYF

D gene: -
clone size: few
J gene: TRBJ1-5
V gene: TRBV19
CDR3 DNA: TGTGCCAGCCGGGACCGAAATCAGCCCCAGCATTTT
CDR3 protein: CASRDRNQPQHF

D gene: -
clone size: many
J gene: TRBJ1-5
V gene: TRBV29-1
CDR3 DNA: TGCAGCGTTGAGGTCGGTGGCAATCAGCCCCAGCATTTT
CDR3 protein: CSVEVGGNQPQHF

D gene: TRBD2
clone size: many
J gene: TRBJ2-3
V gene: TRBV20-1
CDR3 DNA: TGCAGTGCGAGGACTAGCGGGGGGGCAAATACGCAGTATTTT
CDR3 protein: CSARTSGGANTQYF

D gene: TRBD2
clone size: many
J gene: TRBJ2-1
V gene: TRBV5-5
CDR3 DNA: TGTGCCAGCAGCCCCCGAGCTATGCGGGGGGCCTACAATGAGCAGTTCTTC
CDR3 protein: CASSPRAMRGAYNEQFF

D gene: -
clone size: many
J gene: TRBJ2-5
V gene: TRBV7-2
CDR3 DNA: TGTGCCAGCAGCGGGGGGCCCACGGGGGAGACCCAGTACTTC
CDR3 protein: CASSGGPTGETQYF

D gene: -
clone size: many
J gene: TRBJ2-1
V gene: TRBV7-2
CDR3 DNA: TGTGCCAGCAGCGGGGGGCTAGCGAGATACAATGAGCAGTTCTTC
CDR3 protein: CASSGGLARYNEQFF

D gene: -
clone size: many
J gene: TRBJ2-3
V gene: TRBV7-2
CDR3 DNA: TGTGCCAGCAGCTTCGGCACAGGGAGGTGGACAGATACGCAGTATTTT
CDR3 protein: CASSFGTGRWTDTQYF

D gene: -
clone size: -
J gene: TRBJ1-1
V gene: TRBV5-1
CDR3 DNA: TGCGCCAGCAGCTTGTATCTCGGACAGAACACTGAAGCTTTCTTT
CDR3 protein: CASSLYLGQNTEAFF

D gene: TRBD1
clone size: many
J gene: TRBJ2-7
V gene: TRBV6-2/TRBV6-3
CDR3 DNA: TGTGCCAGCAGCGACACAGGGGCACAGTACTTC
CDR3 protein: CASSDTGAQYF

D gene: -
clone size: many
J gene: TRBJ1-6
V gene: TRBV5-1
CDR3 DNA: TGCGCCAGCAGCTTGGAGGCGATAGGTAATTCACCCCTCCACTTT
CDR3 protein: CASSLEAIGNSPLHF

D gene: -
clone size: many
J gene: TRBJ2-3
V gene: TRBV6-5
CDR3 DNA: TGTGCCAGCAGTGGGGGATTTAACACAGATACGCAGTATTTT
CDR3 protein: CASSGGFNTDTQYF

D gene: -
clone size: many
J gene: TRBJ2-1
V gene: TRBV5-1
CDR3 DNA: TGCGCCAGCAGCCTGCTCCCGGACTTAAACTACAATGAGCAGTTCTTC
CDR3 protein: CASSLLPDLNYNEQFF

D gene: -
clone size: many
J gene: TRBJ2-5
V gene: TRBV13
CDR3 DNA: TGTGCCAGCAGCTTAGACATAGAAATGACCCAGTACTTC
CDR3 protein: CASSLDIEMTQYF

D gene: TRBD1
clone size: many
J gene: TRBJ2-5
V gene: TRBV5-6
CDR3 DNA: TGTGCCAGCAGCTTGGTGGGACAGGGGGTAGAGACCCAGTACTTC
CDR3 protein: CASSLVGQGVETQYF

D gene: -
clone size: many
J gene: TRBJ2-6
V gene: TRBV7-6
CDR3 DNA: TGTGCCAGCAGCCTGTCTGAGGCCAACGTCCTGACTTTC
CDR3 protein: CASSLSEANVLTF

D gene: -
clone size: many
J gene: TRBJ2-3
V gene: TRBV4-1
CDR3 DNA: TGCGCCAGCAGCCACATAACAGGGGGGGCCACAGATACGCAGTATTTT
CDR3 protein: CASSHITGGATDTQYF